This T cell receptor (beta chain) was profiled in a study of control samples from healthy donors and cancer patients. The table came from immunoSEQ multiplex PCR; TCRdb's copy has only in-frame clones and leaves some out. The sample lists about 94,000 clones; around nine tenths were seen once. Sequencing was done on a sample of blood. The source of this sequence is a woman under 30 in good health.

The CDR3 sequence is CASSPQGLASETQYF. CDR3 coding DNA: TGTGCCAGCTCACCACAGGGACTAGCCAGTGAGACCCAGTACTTC. The chain uses TRBV18 and TRBJ2-5; TRBD2 matches at 9 bases. The V gene's germline CDR1 is KGHSH and CDR2 LQKENI. This CDR3 contains 15 residues. V shed 1 base, J shed 5 bases, and the junction held 5 bases outside the gene matches.